The text below deals with one T cell receptor beta chain. As yet, its antigen is unknown. The data originate from a study of CXCR3-negative and CXCR3-positive naive CD8 T cells. Study results and caveats: TRB CDR3 properties served as the basis for inferring TCR strength, and surface CD5 was comparable between naive subsets. Memory cells differed in TRBV-TRBJ usage, but naive CXCR3-negative and CXCR3-positive cells had similar usage.

Germline-derived CDR1 and CDR2 are LGHDT and YNNKEL (reference sequence). This CDR3 comprises 16 residues. In preparing the TRB cDNA libraries, 5' RACE with UMI labels was used. TCRdb processed the 5' RACE reads again and assigns one entry to each CDR3 protein, with no DNA. The sample table sets out roughly 100,000 distinct CDR3 sequences. Cells that were CD45RO-CCR7+CD27+CD95- constituted naive CD8+ T cells. The sequence came from a human donor in good health. Some clones in this sample may be carry-over from other donors' samples. The chain recombines TRBV3-1 with TRBJ1-1. Sequencing used naive CXCR3- CD8+ T cells from blood. Subset defined: CD45RO-CCR7+CD27+CD95- naive CD8+ T cells lacking CXCR3 (TNR3-). This CDR3 reads CASSQFTWTVNTEAFF.